This TCR beta chain was recorded in a study of shared T cell receptors in the human thymus. Assay: immunoSEQ multiplex PCR; the TCRdb copy retains only in-frame clones and omits some. This table holds 500,000 to 550,000 clones, 78% found once. This sample was also put to use in a study of human thymus T cells. That report adds: Unrelated individuals had highly overlapping thymic repertoires, as reported in related research.

The receptor comes from a boy in the first two years of life with a congenital heart defect. The specimen was thymocytes.

DNA of the CDR3: TGCGCCAGCAGCCAAGATGGGACAGGGTACAATGAGCAGTTCTTC. Its translation: CASSQDGTGYNEQFF. V is TRBV4-3 and J is TRBJ2-1; TRBD1 matches at 9 bases. Trimming cost V 0 bases and J 4 bases; bases outside gene matches: 1. The CDR3 runs 15 residues. Germline V gives CDR1 LGHNA, CDR2 YSLEER.